Here is one T cell receptor (beta chain) with its context. Antigen specificity is unknown. This specimen comes from a study of CD8+ T cells in alopecia areata. Study observations and caveats: Clonality in lesional scalp, especially alopecia totalis/universalis, exceeded that of normal scalp. Sequence data from scalp samples additionally include resident alphabeta T cells of normal skin.

Germline loops: CDR1 SGHRS, CDR2 YFSETQ. The CDR3 loop spans 16 amino acids. With V trimmed by 3 bases and J by 7 bases, 5 bases remained unmatched. PBMCs yielded sorted CD4+ and CD8+ T cells. Following RNA extraction, reverse transcription yielded cDNA that acted as the sequencing template. TCRdb's copy holds only in-frame clones and misses some; the assay was immunoSEQ multiplex PCR. Of 55,000 to 65,000 clones in the sample, 44% were seen once. This sequence joins TRBV5-1 and TRBJ2-1; 15 bases line up with TRBD2. The sample comprised NKG2D-low CD8+ T cells sorted from blood. The receptor comes from a human donor with alopecia areata. The CDR3 nucleotides read TGCGCCAGCAGCTCTTCCGGGACTAGCGGGGGGAATGAGCAGTTCTTC. This sequence encodes CASSSSGTSGGNEQFF.